The clone carrying this T cell receptor beta chain has just a few counts. MiXCR, applied by TCRdb to the PCR reads, yields one record per CDR3 protein. Of about 10,000 distinct CDR3 sequences listed, around 58% are singletons. The sample is drawn from a study of tumor-infiltrating lymphocytes in oesophageal squamous cell carcinoma. The CDR3 extends over 18 amino acids. Germline V lookup: CDR1 SGHVS, CDR2 FNYEAQ. V was pared by 4 bases and J by 6 bases, with 12 bases of the junction left unmatched. The sequenced sample consisted of esophageal tumor tissue. This TCR was recovered from a female donor with esophageal squamous cell carcinoma. The chain uses TRBV7-6 and TRBJ2-3, with 14 bases lining up with TRBD2. CDR3 in amino acids: CASSSTSGLAGVSDTQYF. CDR3 bases: TGTGCCAGCAGCTCAACATCGGGACTAGCGGGAGTAAGCGATACGCAGTATTTT.